A single sample is the source of the 19 T cell receptor beta chains below, sequenced in a study of T cells in Graves' hyperthyroidism and ophthalmopathy. It was RNA transcripts that yielded the amplified TCR beta CDR3 regions. Using the HTBI primer set, a first-round RT-PCR was run on the TCR CDR3. TCRdb ran MiXCR on the multiplex PCR reads and lists one entry per CDR3 protein. The table has around 620,000 distinct CDR3 sequences, around 45% seen once. Sequencing input: peripheral blood or thyroid tissue (not recorded which). The receptors stem from an adult woman with Graves' disease, either hyperthyroidism or ophthalmopathy (not recorded which).

The CDR3 DNA reads as TGCAGCGTACCTGCGGACTGGGGGAGTGGCTACACCTTC. It codes for CSVPADWGSGYTF. The chain carries TRBV29-1 and TRBJ1-2; maybe TRBD1 (5 bases). V lost 6 bases to trimming and J lost 7 bases, with 18 bases between them. Germline loops: CDR1 SQVTM, CDR2 ANQGSEA. The CDR3 has 13 amino acids.

The J gene is TRBJ1-4, the V gene TRBV7-9; 8 nucleotides agree with TRBD1. CDR1 and CDR2 (germline): SEHNR, FQNEAQ (reference sequence). The CDR3 has 15 residues. The trim removed 7 bases at V and 5 bases at J, leaving 9 bases unmatched. As DNA, the CDR3 is TGTGCCAGCATCCCTGGGGACAGGAGGAATGAAAAACTGTTTTTT. This translates into CASIPGDRRNEKLFF.

This clonotype has ten or more counts. The J gene is TRBJ1-5, the V gene TRBV10-3; maybe TRBD1 (5 bases). Germline V gene sequence: CDR1 ENHRY, CDR2 SYGVKD. The V end was cut by 10 bases, the J end by 3 bases, with 16 bases between. The CDR3 extends over 14 amino acids. The chain's CDR3 is CARVRQGPNQPQHF. The CDR3 DNA reads as TGTGCCAGAGTCCGGCAGGGCCCCAATCAGCCCCAGCATTTT.

Ten or more counts support this clonotype. This chain connects TRBV19 to TRBJ1-2, with a possible D match to TRBD1 (5 bases). CDR1 is LNHDA, CDR2 SQIVND, per germline (reference sequence). The CDR3 runs 14 residues. V was shortened by 6 bases and J by 6 bases, with 17 bases between the two germline ends. CDR3 in amino acids: CASRNWGTYHGYTF. CDR3 in DNA: TGTGCCAGTAGAAACTGGGGGACGTACCATGGCTACACCTTC.

In its sample, this clonotype was seen many times. This sequence joins TRBV7-9 and TRBJ1-2; TRBD1 is a possible D gene (5 bases). Germline values: CDR1 SEHNR, CDR2 FQNEAQ (reference sequence). V lost 5 bases to trimming and J lost 4 bases, with 23 bases between them. The CDR3 spans 17 residues. The CDR3 sequence is CASSTNLNYERGYGYTF. CDR3 nucleotides: TGTGCCAGCAGCACGAACCTAAACTACGAGAGGGGCTATGGCTACACCTTC.

CDR3 DNA: TGCAGTGCTAGAGCACCGAGGCCGGGATCACCCCTCCACTTT. Protein: CSARAPRPGSPLHF. The V and J genes are TRBV20-1 and TRBJ1-6; D uncertain. CDR1 is DFQATT and CDR2 is SNEGSKA in the germline V gene (reference sequence). The length of the CDR3 is 14 residues. V was clipped by 1 base and J by 10 bases, with 14 bases between them.

As for this clonotype: Germline is not matched at one junction end, which may reflect a read error. The gene calls are TRBV7-3 and TRBJ1-2; 8 positions match TRBD1. Germline-derived CDR1 and CDR2 are SGHTA and FQGTGA. The CDR3 is 13 amino acids. CDR3 region: CASSLRPAGGEAF. In DNA, the CDR3 is TGTGCCAGCAGCTTAAGGCCCGCAGGGGGCGAAGCTTTC.

This clonotype has at least ten counts. CDR3 DNA: TGTGCCAGCAGCGCCCAGATGATGGGCACTGAAGCTTTCTTT. It specifies CASSAQMMGTEAFF. The rearrangement links TRBV7-2 to TRBJ1-1; D not resolved. Trimming stripped 5 bases from V and 4 bases from J, with 14 bases between. The CDR3 spans 14 residues. Germline values: CDR1 SGHTA, CDR2 FQGNSA.

Concerning this clonotype: Since the CDR3 does not end with the conserved phenylalanine or tryptophan, this likely comes from a read error. It is unclear where the CDR3 begins or ends on the DNA, so no DNA is shown, and the CDR3 is as TCRdb lists it. The chain recombines TRBV7-9 with TRBJ1-1. Germline V CDR1 and CDR2: SEHNR, FQNEAQ (reference sequence). The CDR3 is 11 residues long, ends included. This chain's CDR3 is CASSLGRGVIS.

This clonotype showed up just once. An end of the junction differs from the germline gene, which may be a read error. V is TRBV6-5 and J is TRBJ2-2; either TRBD1 or TRBD2 may fit D (6 bases each). Per the germline V gene, CDR1 is MNHEY and CDR2 is SVGAGI. CDR3 length equals 15 residues. CDR3 region: CATSDGKGGTGELFF. The CDR3 DNA follows: TGTGCCACCAGTGATGGAAAGGGGGGAACCGGGGAGCTGTTTTTT.

J is TRBJ2-7 and V is TRBV5-1, with D possibly TRBD2 on 6 matching bases. The V end was cut by 7 bases, the J end by 5 bases, with 22 bases between. Germline V CDR1 and CDR2: SGHRS, YFSETQ. This CDR3 has 15 residues. CDR3 amino acids: CASSGRDPLGDEQYF. The CDR3 DNA reads TGCGCCAGCTCAGGGCGGGACCCCCTTGGTGACGAGCAGTACTTC.

This chain joins TRBV28 and TRBJ2-5; 9 nucleotides agree with TRBD1. CDR1 MDHEN and CDR2 SYDVKM come from the germline V gene. With 5 bases clipped from V and 5 bases from J, the junction kept 15 bases outside the gene matches. CDR3 length: 17 residues. Written as DNA, the CDR3 is TGTGCCAGCAGTACCGCGGGACAGGGAGTGGAGCGGGAGACCCAGTACTTC. It is translated as CASSTAGQGVERETQYF.

CDR3 loop: CASSQDWGDRAYEQYF. CDR3 DNA sequence: TGCGCCAGCAGCCAAGATTGGGGGGACAGGGCCTACGAGCAGTACTTC. This chain joins TRBV4-3 and TRBJ2-7; TRBD1 aligns across 9 bases. The CDR3 consists of 16 residues. J was trimmed by 2 bases and V by 0 bases; bases with no gene match: 5. The germline gives CDR1 LGHNA, CDR2 YSLEER.

As for this clonotype: Without the conserved terminal phenylalanine or tryptophan, this CDR3 likely stems from a read error. The chain combines TRBV5-1 with TRBJ1-4, with a weak D call TRBD1 (6 bases). This CDR3 is 14 amino acids long. Germline assignment: CDR1 SGHRS and CDR2 YFSETQ. The CDR3 nucleotides read TGCGCCAGTAGCTTGGGGGCAGTTAATGAAAAACTGTTTTCT. It codes for CASSLGAVNEKLFS.

The sample holds many counts of this clonotype. This sequence joins TRBV19 and TRBJ2-7, with 10 nucleotides matching TRBD2. V lost 3 bases, J lost 5 bases, and 7 bases stayed unmatched. From germline, CDR1 is LNHDA and CDR2 SQIVND (reference sequence). The CDR3 totals 15 residues. CDR3 sequence (DNA): TGTGCCAGTAGTATGTCGGCTAGCGGGAGCCACGAGCAGTACTTC. It encodes CASSMSASGSHEQYF.

This clonotype was detected ten times or more. The CDR3 reads CASSHGGNTEAFF. The CDR3 nucleotides read TGTGCCAGCAGCCATGGAGGGAACACTGAAGCTTTCTTT. The genes are TRBV3-1 and TRBJ1-1, with unresolved D. This CDR3 is 13 amino acids long. Trimming pared 3 bases from V and 1 base from J, leaving 6 bases between. Per germline, CDR1 LGHDT and CDR2 YNNKEL (reference sequence).

This clonotype was observed once. CDR3 amino acids: CASSPRQVVKETQYF. CDR3 DNA sequence: TGTGCCAGCAGCCCCCGACAGGTTGTTAAAGAGACCCAGTACTTC. The V and J genes are TRBV14 and TRBJ2-5; D may be TRBD1 (6 bases). CDR3 length: 15 residues. Germline V lookup: CDR1 SGHDN, CDR2 FVKESK. The V end lost 4 bases, the J end lost 3 bases, and 15 bases lay between the germline ends.

This clonotype was recorded many times. V usage is TRBV19 and J usage is TRBJ2-7, with 10 positions matching TRBD1. The germline CDR1 and CDR2 sequences are LNHDA and SQIVND (reference sequence). The J segment lost 5 bases and the V segment lost 4 bases, leaving 8 bases of the junction unmatched. The CDR3 contains 15 residues. The CDR3 bases are TGTGCCAGTAGTACCCTCAAGACAGGGGGCGACGAGCAGTACTTC. Translation: CASSTLKTGGDEQYF.

The chain employs TRBV29-1 and TRBJ2-7; 12 bases are shared with TRBD2. CDR3 length: 16 residues. V lost 2 bases and J lost 2; bases outside the gene matches: 7. The germline gives CDR1 SQVTM, CDR2 ANQGSEA. CDR3 nucleotides: TGCAGCGTTGAAATTGGACTAGCGGGAATTGCCTACGAGCAGTACTTC. This encodes CSVEIGLAGIAYEQYF.